This T cell receptor beta chain was identified in a study of T cells in Graves' hyperthyroidism and ophthalmopathy (dated by TCRdb to about 2019). About the investigation overall: Peripheral blood was collected at initial diagnosis, before any treatment. TCR Vbeta CDR3 sequencing of approximately 140 peripheral blood samples (over 40 ophthalmopathy, under 80 hyperthyroidism and 17 progressor patients) is reported in the paper. In addition, the study compared T-cell repertoires in thyroid tissue and in blood from roughly six Graves' hyperthyroidism patients. A discovery cohort of around 98 patients, roughly 45 with Graves' ophthalmopathy and 55 to 65 with stable Graves' hyperthyroidism, was used to find distinguishing TCR V-J signatures. The roughly 100 discovery patients were randomly divided into training and test sets at a 7:3 ratio. After blood sampling, hyperthyroidism patients were treated with methimazole at a starting dose of 30 mg daily, and ophthalmopathy patients were treated with high-dose intravenous methylprednisolone. Whether ophthalmopathy could be predicted prospectively was tested in an independent validation cohort made up of 18 to 20 hyperthyroidism patients plus 17 patients who later progressed to ophthalmopathy.

Ophthalmopathy patients had moderately to severely active disease, with a Clinical Activity Score of 3 or more, a NOSPECS grade of 4 or more, and a disease duration of less than 3 months. Any patient with an uncontrolled infection, another autoimmune disease, pregnancy or lactation was excluded. Diagnoses were based on clinical symptoms, serum thyroxine and TRAb, thyroid ultrasound and orbital computed tomography. Ficoll-Paque density gradient centrifugation was used to isolate PBMCs from 8.5 to 10 ml of fresh peripheral blood. Total RNA was extracted using Trizol reagent, and RNA quality was assessed on an Agilent 2100 Bioanalyzer. This clonotype came up many times. This receptor's antigen is unknown. Base qualities were left out, and no much larger clone turns up one base away. The TCR beta CDR3 regions were amplified from RNA transcripts. The first round of RT-PCR for the TCR CDR3 was performed with the HTBI primer set and the Qiagen OneStep RT-PCR kit. The libraries were constructed in a second round of multiplex PCR and then size-selected and purified. Libraries were sequenced paired-end with 100 bp reads on an Illumina HiSeq2000. As for the original processing: Raw data were processed with SOAPnuke, discarding reads with adapters, uncalled bases, mean Phred below 15, or no exact constant-primer or identifier match. High-quality paired reads were merged with COPE v1.2.5, and unique nucleotide sequences were defined as clonotypes. MiTCR v1.1 was used to align the clonotypes against IMGT TRBV, TRBD and TRBJ reference segments. Analysis was restricted to V-J combinations with a frequency above 0.0001, which covered about 99% of repertoires. A TCS score was defined as the ratio of F50 (clonal expansion) to E x V (chaos), with BLOSUM62-based TCRdist applied between CDR3 peptides within each V-J. Welch's t-statistics and random forest reduced 500 to 550 V-J features to roughly 13, which were used in a naive Bayes classifier (R e1071). The raw public reads went through TCRdb reprocessing: fastp at Q25, MiXCR clone calling, in-frame beta chains kept. For every CDR3 protein sequence, its rows merge into one entry that carries the most common genes and DNA. The V and J calls come from TCRdb's annotation, not from the publication. The sample records approximately 380,000 distinct CDR3 sequences, around 15% of which are singletons. In total, the top ten clones hold 25% to 30% of the sample.

The CDR3 runs 17 amino acids, cysteine and phenylalanine included. CDR3 DNA is the only sequence kept; it has 51 bases, read in frame from the first base. The V end loses 4 bases and the J end loses 0 bases, and a stretch of 16 bases separates them. CDR1 LGHDT and CDR2 YNNKEL were looked up in the germline V gene (reference sequence). Points the paper makes about the study in general: Most expanded thyroid clonotypes (frequency above 0.001) were also found in blood, which suggests that blood repertoires may mirror thyroid immune responses. Sample size was not statistically predetermined, and blinding of investigators to group allocation was not performed. In validation, the model predicted progression to ophthalmopathy with approximately 69% sensitivity and approximately 74% specificity, a median of 6.5 months before onset. A 13 V-J signature model separated ophthalmopathy from stable hyperthyroidism, with approximately 87% sensitivity and about 81% specificity in cross-validation and 80%/75% in testing.

The TCR comes from a man in his fifties with Graves' ophthalmopathy. Material: blood. The rearrangement joined TRBV3-1 to TRBJ1-3, with a tentative D gene TRBD1 over 5 matching bases. Here is the DNA: TGTGCCAGCAGCCCAAGAGGAGGGGCACACTCTGGAAACACCATATATTTT. This translates into CASSPRGGAHSGNTIYF.